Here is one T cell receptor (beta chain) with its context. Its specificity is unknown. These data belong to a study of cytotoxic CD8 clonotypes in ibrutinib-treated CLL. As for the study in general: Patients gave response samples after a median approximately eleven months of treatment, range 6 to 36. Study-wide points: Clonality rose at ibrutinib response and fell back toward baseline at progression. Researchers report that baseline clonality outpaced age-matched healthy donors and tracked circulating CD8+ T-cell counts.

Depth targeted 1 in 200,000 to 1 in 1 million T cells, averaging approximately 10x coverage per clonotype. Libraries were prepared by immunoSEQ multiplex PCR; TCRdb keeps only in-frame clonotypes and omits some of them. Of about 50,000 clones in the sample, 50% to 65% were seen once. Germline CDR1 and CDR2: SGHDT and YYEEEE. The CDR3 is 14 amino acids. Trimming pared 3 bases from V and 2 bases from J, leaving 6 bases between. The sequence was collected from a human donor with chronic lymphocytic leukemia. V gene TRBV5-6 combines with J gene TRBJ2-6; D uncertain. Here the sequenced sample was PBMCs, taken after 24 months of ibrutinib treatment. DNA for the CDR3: TGTGCCAGCAGCTATCCGGCTGGGGCCAACGTCCTGACTTTC. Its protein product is CASSYPAGANVLTF.